These 30 T cell receptor beta chains came from one sample sequenced in a study of shared T cell receptors in the human thymus. Method: immunoSEQ multiplex PCR; TCRdb's copy keeps in-frame clones and lacks some. In the table there are 600,000 to 900,000 clones, approximately 85% of which are singletons. These same data were also listed under a study on human thymus T cells.

The sample consisted of thymocytes. The receptors were gathered from a girl under three years old with a congenital heart defect.

The CDR3 DNA reads as TGTGCCAGCAGCGACACAGGGGGATGGAGCAATCAGCCCCAGCATTTT. Protein: CASSDTGGWSNQPQHF. The chain joins TRBV21-1 to TRBJ1-5; the DNA was not used to check the table's D call, TRBD1. TRBV21-1 is flagged as a pseudogene. CDR3 length: 16 residues.

The rearrangement joins TRBV14 to TRBJ1-1, with 10 bases lining up with TRBD1. Germline loops: CDR1 SGHDN, CDR2 FVKESK. V lost 5 bases, J lost 2 bases, and 14 bases stayed unmatched. CDR3 size: 18 residues. The CDR3 region is CASSYTGTGVPENTEAFF. CDR3 nucleotide sequence: TGTGCCAGCAGCTACACCGGGACAGGGGTTCCGGAAAACACTGAAGCTTTCTTT.

This chain connects TRBV18 to TRBJ1-1, with TRBD1 as a possible D gene (5 bases). Trimming pared 2 bases from V and 3 bases from J, leaving 19 bases between. CDR3 length: 17 amino acids. CDR1 is KGHSH, CDR2 LQKENI, per germline. The DNA of the CDR3 is TGTGCCAGCTCACCAGGAACGACAGTAGTAAGGCACACTGAAGCTTTCTTT. It translates to CASSPGTTVVRHTEAFF.

This clone was observed a few times. J is TRBJ2-7 and V is TRBV4-1, with D unresolved. The CDR3 has 15 residues. The V end lost 1 base, the J end lost 0 bases, and 10 bases lay between the germline ends. Germline V gene lookup returns CDR1 MGHRA and CDR2 YSYEKL. The CDR3 is CASSQANKSSYEQYF. The CDR3 coding sequence is TGCGCCAGCAGCCAAGCCAATAAGAGCTCCTACGAGCAGTACTTC.

The rearrangement joins TRBV5-6 to TRBJ1-2; 10 bases line up with TRBD1. The CDR3 is 16 amino acids. Germline V CDR1 and CDR2: SGHDT, YYEEEE. V dropped 2 bases and J dropped 5; count of bases not matched to a gene: 9. DNA for the CDR3: TGTGCCAGCAGCTTAAACCCCCCGGGACAGGGGTATGGCTACACCTTC. This sequence encodes CASSLNPPGQGYGYTF.

The chain employs TRBV5-5 and TRBJ1-3; the D gene is possibly TRBD1 (6 bases). Trimming shortened V by 0 bases and J by 4 bases, and 11 bases separated the two germline ends. Germline CDR1 is SGHKS and CDR2 is YYEKEE (reference sequence). The CDR3 has 15 residues. CDR3 DNA sequence: TGTGCCAGCAGCTTGGACAGGGTTTTAGGAAACACCATATATTTT. Protein: CASSLDRVLGNTIYF. The full variable domain, in which reference TRBV5-5 and TRBJ1-3 provide the parts outside the CDR3, is DAGVTQSPTHLIKTRGQQVTLRCSPISGHKSVSWYQQVLGQGPQFIFQYYEKEERGRGNFPDRFSARQFPNYSSELNVNALLLGDSALYLCASSLDRVLGNTIYFGEGSWLTVV.

The chain uses TRBV27 and TRBJ2-5; TRBD2 is a possible D gene (5 bases). This CDR3 spans 13 amino acids. Trimming shortened V by 2 bases and J by 5 bases, and 9 bases separated the two germline ends. Germline-derived CDR1 and CDR2 are MNHEY and SMNVEV (reference sequence). The CDR3 bases are TGTGCCAGCAGTTTAAGAGGGTCGGAGACCCAGTACTTC. This sequence encodes CASSLRGSETQYF.

The chain employs TRBV28 and TRBJ1-6; TRBD1 aligns across 10 bases. Germline V CDR1 and CDR2: MDHEN, SYDVKM. There are 20 residues in the CDR3. After removal of 3 bases from V and 12 bases from J, the junction contained 23 bases not matched to a gene. DNA for the CDR3: TGTGCCAGCAGTTTGTTAGACCTGACCGTGACAGGGGGCAAAGAATTACCCCTCCACTTT. Protein product: CASSLLDLTVTGGKELPLHF.

The V call is TRBV7-2, the J call TRBJ2-7; 7 bases fit TRBD1. This CDR3 has 14 residues. Germline CDR1 and CDR2: SGHTA and FQGNSA. J gave up 5 bases and V 5 bases, and 9 bases lay outside the gene matches. The CDR3 region has the DNA TGTGCCAGCAGCCCCGCGGACAGGTGGGACGAGCAGTACTTC. Translating it yields CASSPADRWDEQYF.

This clone was seen a single time. The chain joins TRBV11-2 to TRBJ2-3, with 7 nucleotides matching TRBD2. From germline, CDR1 is SGHAT and CDR2 FQNNGV. This CDR3 is built from 13 residues. The trim removed 5 bases at V and 5 bases at J, leaving 4 bases unmatched. DNA for the CDR3: TGTGCCAGCAGCCGGGGCGGGGGAGATACGCAGTATTTT. It translates to CASSRGGGDTQYF.

V and J are TRBV28 and TRBJ1-5; 9 bases are a match to TRBD1. The V gene end was trimmed by 7 bases and the J gene end by 2 bases; junction bases not matched to a gene: 15. CDR1 and CDR2 from the germline V gene are MDHEN and SYDVKM. The CDR3 loop spans 18 amino acids. DNA of the CDR3: TGTGCCAGCATTCAAGGGACAGGGAAGGTATTGGGCAATCAGCCCCAGCATTTT. Protein product: CASIQGTGKVLGNQPQHF.

The J gene is TRBJ1-1, the V gene TRBV6-4; D is possibly TRBD1 (5 bases). V lost 3 bases, J lost 10 bases, and 12 bases lay in between. The CDR3 is 12 amino acids. Germline V CDR1 and CDR2: MRHNA, SNTAGT. The CDR3 protein is CASSDGWGGAFF. As DNA, the CDR3 is TGTGCCAGCAGTGATGGATGGGGGGGAGCTTTCTTT.

The V call is TRBV7-9, the J call TRBJ1-6; TRBD1 matches at 7 bases. V shed 1 base, J shed 5 bases, and the junction held 2 bases outside the gene matches. The germline CDR1 and CDR2 sequences are SEHNR and FQNEAQ (reference sequence). This CDR3 is 15 amino acids long. CDR3 in DNA: TGTGCCAGCAGCTTAGTCGGGACAGATAATTCACCCCTCCACTTT. It encodes CASSLVGTDNSPLHF.

J is TRBJ2-3 and V is TRBV28; perhaps TRBD2 as D (6 bases). Germline CDR1 is MDHEN and CDR2 is SYDVKM. Trimming pared 1 base from V and 0 bases from J, leaving 14 bases between. CDR3 length equals 17 residues. The CDR3 sequence: CASSLSPSGVSTDTQYF. The CDR3, as DNA: TGTGCCAGCAGTTTATCTCCGTCGGGGGTTAGCACAGATACGCAGTATTTT.

This clone was seen a few times. For the CDR3, the DNA is TGCGCCAGCAGCTTGGCAGACATCTCTAGCACAGATACGCAGTATTTT. Amino acids: CASSLADISSTDTQYF. The rearrangement uses TRBV5-1 and TRBJ2-3; D gene unclear. This CDR3 spans 16 amino acids. V was cut by 0 bases and J by 0 bases, with 11 bases left in between. Germline V gives CDR1 SGHRS, CDR2 YFSETQ. The full variable domain, in which reference TRBV5-1 and TRBJ2-3 provide the parts outside the CDR3, is KAGVTQTPRYLIKTRGQQVTLSCSPISGHRSVSWYQQTPGQGLQFLFEYFSETQRNKGNFPGRFSGRQFSNSRSEMNVSTLELGDSALYLCASSLADISSTDTQYFGPGTRLTVL.

CDR3: CSVEMGTYGYTF. The CDR3 region has the DNA TGCAGCGTCGAGATGGGCACCTATGGCTACACCTTC. V gene TRBV29-1 combines with J gene TRBJ1-2; D is ambiguous. The CDR3 contains 12 residues. Germline V lookup: CDR1 SQVTM, CDR2 ANQGSEA. Trimming pared 6 bases from V and 4 bases from J, leaving 12 bases between.

This rearrangement joins TRBV7-2 to TRBJ1-3; D gene unclear. The CDR3 totals 13 residues. V lost 4 bases to trimming and J lost 10 bases, with 14 bases between them. Germline lookup yields CDR1 SGHTA and CDR2 FQGNSA. CDR3 residues: CASSSFPLTTIYF. The CDR3 DNA reads as TGTGCCAGCAGCTCCTTCCCGTTAACAACCATATATTTT.

This clone was seen just once. This chain uses TRBV7-9 with TRBJ1-4; D unresolved. From germline, CDR1 is SEHNR and CDR2 FQNEAQ (reference sequence). Deletions cut 4 bases from V and 3 bases from J, with 12 bases between. This CDR3 comprises 15 residues. CDR3: CASSSADYANEKLFF. The CDR3 bases are TGTGCCAGCAGCTCCGCGGACTATGCTAATGAAAAACTGTTTTTT.

This chain connects TRBV4-1 to TRBJ2-3, with 8 bases identical to TRBD1. The CDR3 loop spans 16 amino acids. Germline V CDR1 and CDR2: MGHRA, YSYEKL. The J segment lost 3 bases and the V segment lost 2 bases, leaving 7 bases of the junction unmatched. This CDR3 is CASSQSWTGWTDTQYF. CDR3 DNA sequence: TGCGCCAGCAGCCAATCATGGACAGGGTGGACAGATACGCAGTATTTT.

The chain links TRBV7-9 to TRBJ2-1; 7 bases are shared with TRBD2. The trim removed 5 bases at V and 2 bases at J, leaving 15 bases unmatched. Germline loops: CDR1 SEHNR, CDR2 FQNEAQ (reference sequence). The CDR3 covers 18 residues. As DNA, the CDR3 is TGTGCCAGCAGCCAGAAAGGGGCTAGCGGTTACACCTACAATGAGCAGTTCTTC. Amino acid sequence: CASSQKGASGYTYNEQFF.

This clone was picked up one time. The chain employs TRBV7-8 and TRBJ2-5; 7 positions match TRBD2. The CDR3 extends over 15 amino acids. Losses at the gene ends were 5 bases for V and 2 bases for J; bases not matched to a gene: 8. Germline-derived CDR1 and CDR2 are SGHVS and FQNEAQ. The CDR3 sequence: CASSPRGGVQETQYF. As DNA, the CDR3 is TGTGCCAGCAGCCCCCGGGGAGGGGTACAAGAGACCCAGTACTTC.

The chain combines TRBV5-6 with TRBJ2-7; 13 bases are a match to TRBD2. Germline loops: CDR1 SGHDT, CDR2 YYEEEE. There are 17 residues in the CDR3. Unmatched junction bases numbered 5, after V lost 0 bases and J lost 2 bases. CDR3 region: CASSLEILAGGPYEQYF. CDR3 bases: TGTGCCAGCAGCTTGGAGATACTAGCGGGGGGGCCCTACGAGCAGTACTTC.

This chain connects TRBV27 to TRBJ2-7; 7 nucleotides align to TRBD2. The CDR3 spans 14 residues. CDR1 and CDR2 (germline): MNHEY, SMNVEV (reference sequence). J was trimmed by 2 bases and V by 1 base; bases with no gene match: 2. The CDR3 here is CASSLWGGAYEQYF. CDR3 nucleotides: TGTGCCAGCAGTTTATGGGGGGGGGCCTACGAGCAGTACTTC.

CDR3 in amino acids: CASSPSDGPGQYF. The CDR3 DNA reads TGTGCCAGCAGTCCTAGTGATGGTCCGGGGCAGTACTTC. This chain uses TRBV27 with TRBJ2-7; D is undetermined. The CDR3 contains 13 residues. V was clipped by 5 bases and J by 9 bases, with 17 bases between them. Germline V gene sequence: CDR1 MNHEY, CDR2 SMNVEV (reference sequence).

The rearrangement joins TRBV6-6 to TRBJ1-3, with no clear D. V shed 2 bases and J shed 1 base, with 9 bases lying between them. CDR1 is MNHNY, CDR2 SVGAGI, per germline (reference sequence). The CDR3 loop spans 15 amino acids. Here the CDR3 DNA reads TGTGCCAGCAGTTACGAGGCAAGATCTGGAAACACCATATATTTT. It encodes CASSYEARSGNTIYF.

V is TRBV5-1 and J is TRBJ2-1, with TRBD2 matching 8 bases. The CDR3 sequence is 14 residues long. From germline, CDR1 is SGHRS and CDR2 YFSETQ. V shed 7 bases and J 5 bases; nucleotides not matched to a gene: 8. CDR3 loop: CASGTGTSDNEQFF. The CDR3 DNA sequence: TGCGCCAGCGGCACCGGGACTAGTGACAATGAGCAGTTCTTC.

The CDR3 protein is CASSRRTEGTEAFF. The CDR3 DNA sequence: TGTGCCAGCTCAAGGAGGACAGAGGGCACTGAAGCTTTCTTT. This chain links TRBV18 with TRBJ1-1, with D perhaps matching TRBD1 (6 bases). Trimming took 5 bases from V and 4 from J, leaving 14 bases between them. Germline CDR1 reads KGHSH; CDR2 reads LQKENI. CDR3 length: 14 amino acids.

The rearrangement joins TRBV4-1 to TRBJ2-6; D is ambiguous. Between the trimmed V and J ends, which lost 2 bases and 0 bases, there was a span of 17 bases. The CDR3 loop spans 19 amino acids. Germline V lookup: CDR1 MGHRA, CDR2 YSYEKL. CDR3 DNA sequence: TGCGCCAGCAGCCAACAGTCGTGGGCCCTGCGCTCTGGGGCCAACGTCCTGACTTTC. It encodes CASSQQSWALRSGANVLTF.

This chain uses TRBV9 with TRBJ1-6; D is uncertain. V lost 2 bases, J lost 6 bases, and 12 bases lay in between. The CDR3 extends over 15 amino acids. The germline CDR1 and CDR2 sequences are SGDLS and YYNGEE. CDR3 in amino acids: CASSVTREGNSPLHF. DNA for the CDR3: TGTGCCAGCAGCGTGACCCGAGAGGGTAATTCACCCCTCCACTTT.

This chain links TRBV6-1 with TRBJ1-1; D not resolved. This CDR3 contains 14 residues. Trimming cost V 3 bases and J 6 bases, with 14 bases left between them. CDR1 and CDR2 from the germline V gene are MNHNS and SASEGT. DNA for the CDR3: TGTGCCAGCAGTGAGATTGAGAAGAAGTCTGAAGCTTTCTTT. It translates to CASSEIEKKSEAFF.